Listed below are T cell receptor beta chains from one sample, sequenced in a study of T cells of healthy individuals. Each CDR3 protein gets one entry after TCRdb re-called the 5' RACE reads with MiXCR. The sample shows 90,000 to 100,000 distinct CDR3 sequences, around 17% of them seen only once. The source is a human donor in good health. Both conserved end residues are part of each CDR3. A D gene is named only where the DNA matches it firmly. Not all rows give a size; the values are once, few, many and, for expanded clones, a class.

clone_size: NA
d_call: TRBD2
j_call: TRBJ2-7
v_call: TRBV11-2
cdr3_length: 15
cdr3_nt: TGTGCCAGCAGCTTGCTAGCGGGAACCCTCTACGAGCAGTACTTC
cdr3_aa: CASSLLAGTLYEQYF

clone_size: NA
d_call: NA
j_call: TRBJ2-1
v_call: TRBV12-3/TRBV12-4
cdr3_length: 15
cdr3_nt: TGTGCCAGCAGTTTATGGCCTAATTCCTACAATGAGCAGTTCTTC
cdr3_aa: CASSLWPNSYNEQFF

clone_size: many
d_call: NA
j_call: TRBJ2-1
v_call: TRBV9
cdr3_length: 16
cdr3_nt: TGTGCCAGCAGCGTAGAAGGTACGCGGCCCCCGGATGAGCAGTTCTTC
cdr3_aa: CASSVEGTRPPDEQFF

clone_size: few
d_call: NA
j_call: TRBJ2-3
v_call: TRBV10-3
cdr3_length: 13
cdr3_nt: TGTGCCATCAGTCAGGGGCGAGAAGATACGCAGTATTTT
cdr3_aa: CAISQGREDTQYF

clone_size: many
d_call: NA
j_call: TRBJ2-5
v_call: TRBV7-9
cdr3_length: 17
cdr3_nt: TGTGCCAGCAGCTTAGCGCAAGTACCACCACGGGGGGAGACCCAGTACTTC
cdr3_aa: CASSLAQVPPRGETQYF

clone_size: NA
d_call: NA
j_call: TRBJ2-1
v_call: TRBV4-3
cdr3_length: 13
cdr3_nt: TGCGCCAGCAGCCAAGTTTTCGCGGGTGAGCAGTTCTTC
cdr3_aa: CASSQVFAGEQFF

clone_size: NA
d_call: NA
j_call: TRBJ2-6
v_call: TRBV20-1
cdr3_length: 14
cdr3_nt: TGCAGTGCACCGATTGACTCTGGGGCCAACGTCCTGACTTTC
cdr3_aa: CSAPIDSGANVLTF

clone_size: many
d_call: NA
j_call: TRBJ1-4
v_call: TRBV14
cdr3_length: 13
cdr3_nt: TGTGCCAGCAGCCAAGCCAGGGAAGAAAAACTGTTTTTT
cdr3_aa: CASSQAREEKLFF

clone_size: few
d_call: NA
j_call: TRBJ1-5
v_call: TRBV6-5
cdr3_length: 17
cdr3_nt: TGTGCCAGCAGTTACTCTTTTACGGGAACGGGCAATCAGCCCCAGCATTTT
cdr3_aa: CASSYSFTGTGNQPQHF

clone_size: NA
d_call: NA
j_call: TRBJ2-5
v_call: TRBV7-9
cdr3_length: 16
cdr3_nt: TGTGCCAGCAGCCCCCCCCCTACGGGGCTTCAGTGGACCCAGTACTTC
cdr3_aa: CASSPPPTGLQWTQYF

clone_size: NA
d_call: NA
j_call: TRBJ2-5
v_call: TRBV5-1
cdr3_length: 15
cdr3_nt: TGCGCCAGCAGCTTGGAGGGCAGGGGTTGGGAGACCCAGTACTTC
cdr3_aa: CASSLEGRGWETQYF